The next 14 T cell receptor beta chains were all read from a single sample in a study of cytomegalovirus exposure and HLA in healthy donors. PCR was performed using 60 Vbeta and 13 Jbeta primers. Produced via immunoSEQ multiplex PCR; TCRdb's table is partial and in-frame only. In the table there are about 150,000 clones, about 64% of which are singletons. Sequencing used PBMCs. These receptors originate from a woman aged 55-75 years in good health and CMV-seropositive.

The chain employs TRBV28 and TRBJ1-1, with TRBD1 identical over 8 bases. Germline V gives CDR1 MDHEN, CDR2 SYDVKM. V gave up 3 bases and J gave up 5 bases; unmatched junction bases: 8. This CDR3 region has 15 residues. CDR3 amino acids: CASSLADRGRTEAFF. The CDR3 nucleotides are TGTGCCAGCAGTTTGGCCGACAGGGGAAGGACTGAAGCTTTCTTT.

The DNA of the CDR3 is TGTGCCAGCAGCCTCCCAGGGGGGCATGAGCAGTTCTTC. Protein: CASSLPGGHEQFF. The J gene is TRBJ2-1, the V gene TRBV28, with D perhaps matching TRBD1 (7 bases). With 6 bases removed from V and 8 bases from J, the gap between germline ends came to 14 bases. The CDR3 runs to 13 residues. CDR1 MDHEN and CDR2 SYDVKM come from the germline V gene. The variable domain in full, completed from reference TRBV28 and TRBJ2-1, reads DVKVTQSSRYLVKRTGEKVFLECVQDMDHENMFWYRQDPGLGLRLIYFSYDVKMKEKGDIPEGYSVSREKKERFSLILESASTNQTSMYLCASSLPGGHEQFFGPGTRLTVL.

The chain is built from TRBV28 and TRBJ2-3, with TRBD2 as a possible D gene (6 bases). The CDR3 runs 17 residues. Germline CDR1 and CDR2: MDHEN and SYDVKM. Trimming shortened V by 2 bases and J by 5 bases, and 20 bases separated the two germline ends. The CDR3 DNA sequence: TGTGCCAGCAGTTTAGTTATGGTACTGAGGAGGGGAGATACGCAGTATTTT. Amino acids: CASSLVMVLRRGDTQYF.

CDR3 coding DNA: TGTGCCAGCAGCTTGGGGGGACAGGTGAACACTGAAGCTTTCTTT. This translates into CASSLGGQVNTEAFF. The chain has TRBV5-4 and TRBJ1-1; TRBD1 matches 8 bases. CDR1 is SGHNT, CDR2 YYREEE, per germline (reference sequence). The ends lost 0 bases at V and 0 bases at J; junction bases unmatched: 1. There are 15 residues in the CDR3. Filled out from reference TRBV5-4 and TRBJ1-1, the complete variable domain reads ETGVTQSPTHLIKTRGQQVTLRCSSQSGHNTVSWYQQALGQGPQFIFQYYREEENGRGNFPPRFSGLQFPNYSSELNVNALELDDSALYLCASSLGGQVNTEAFFGQGTRLTVV.

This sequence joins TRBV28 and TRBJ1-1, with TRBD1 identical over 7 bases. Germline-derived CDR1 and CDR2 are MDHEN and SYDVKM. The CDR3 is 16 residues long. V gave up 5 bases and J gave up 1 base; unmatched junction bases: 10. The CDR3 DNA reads TGTGCCAGCAGTCGACAGGGCCTCGTTAAGAACACTGAAGCTTTCTTT. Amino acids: CASSRQGLVKNTEAFF. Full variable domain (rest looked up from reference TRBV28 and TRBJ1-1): DVKVTQSSRYLVKRTGEKVFLECVQDMDHENMFWYRQDPGLGLRLIYFSYDVKMKEKGDIPEGYSVSREKKERFSLILESASTNQTSMYLCASSRQGLVKNTEAFFGQGTRLTVV.

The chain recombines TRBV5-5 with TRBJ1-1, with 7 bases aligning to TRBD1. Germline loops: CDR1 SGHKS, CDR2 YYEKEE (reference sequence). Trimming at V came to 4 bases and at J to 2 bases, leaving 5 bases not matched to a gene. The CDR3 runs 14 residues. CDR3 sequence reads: CASSKGQQNTEAFF. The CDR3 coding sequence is TGTGCCAGCAGCAAGGGACAGCAAAACACTGAAGCTTTCTTT.

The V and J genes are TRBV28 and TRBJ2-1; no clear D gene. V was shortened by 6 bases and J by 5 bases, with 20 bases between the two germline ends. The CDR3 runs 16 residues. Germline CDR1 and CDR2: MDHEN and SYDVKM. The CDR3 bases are TGTGCCAGCAGCATACCGGGTGATCAGACGGACAATGAGCAGTTCTTC. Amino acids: CASSIPGDQTDNEQFF.

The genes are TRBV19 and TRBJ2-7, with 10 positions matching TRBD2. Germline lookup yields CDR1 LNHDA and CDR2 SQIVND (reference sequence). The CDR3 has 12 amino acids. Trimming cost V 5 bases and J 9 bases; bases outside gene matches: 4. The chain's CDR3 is CASSPGLAAQYF. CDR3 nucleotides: TGTGCCAGTAGTCCCGGACTAGCGGCGCAGTACTTC.

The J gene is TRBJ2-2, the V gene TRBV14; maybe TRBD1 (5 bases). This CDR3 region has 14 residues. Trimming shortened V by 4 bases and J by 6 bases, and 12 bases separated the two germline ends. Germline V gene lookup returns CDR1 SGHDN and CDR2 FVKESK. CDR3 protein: CASSPYRGAGELFF. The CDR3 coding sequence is TGTGCCAGCAGCCCTTATAGGGGTGCCGGGGAGCTGTTTTTT.

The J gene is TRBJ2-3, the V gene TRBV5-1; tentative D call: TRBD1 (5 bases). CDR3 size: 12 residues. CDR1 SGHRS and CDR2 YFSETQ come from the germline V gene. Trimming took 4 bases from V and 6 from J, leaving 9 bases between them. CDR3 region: CASSSAGDTQYF. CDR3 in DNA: TGCGCCAGCAGCAGCGCAGGGGATACGCAGTATTTT.

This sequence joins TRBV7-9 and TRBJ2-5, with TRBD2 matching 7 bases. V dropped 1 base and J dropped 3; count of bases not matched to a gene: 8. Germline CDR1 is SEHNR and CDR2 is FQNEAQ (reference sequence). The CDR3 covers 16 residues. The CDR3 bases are TGTGCCAGCAGCTTAGGCGGGACTACCCGAGAAGAGACCCAGTACTTC. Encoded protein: CASSLGGTTREETQYF.

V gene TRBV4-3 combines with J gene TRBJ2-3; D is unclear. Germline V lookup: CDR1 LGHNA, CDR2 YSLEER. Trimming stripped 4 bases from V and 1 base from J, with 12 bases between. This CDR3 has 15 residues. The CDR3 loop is CASSPQRTRTDTQYF. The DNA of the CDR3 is TGCGCCAGCAGCCCACAAAGAACCCGCACAGATACGCAGTATTTT.

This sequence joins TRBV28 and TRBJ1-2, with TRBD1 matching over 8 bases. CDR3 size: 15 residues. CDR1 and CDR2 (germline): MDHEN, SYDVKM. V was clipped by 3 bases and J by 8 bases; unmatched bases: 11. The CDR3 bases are TGTGCCAGCAGTTTGCAGGGGGCGCTCCCCCGGGGCTACACCTTC. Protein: CASSLQGALPRGYTF.

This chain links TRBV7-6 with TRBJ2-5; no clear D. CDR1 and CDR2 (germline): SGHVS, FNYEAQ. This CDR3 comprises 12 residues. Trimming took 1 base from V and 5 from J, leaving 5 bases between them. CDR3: CASSLGAETQYF. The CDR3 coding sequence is TGTGCCAGCAGCTTAGGGGCGGAGACCCAGTACTTC.